Shown below are 3 T cell receptor beta chains from a single sample sequenced in a study of beta chain features in type 1 diabetes. Regarding the study as a whole: All four CD4+ subsets of Type 1 diabetes patients contained TCRB CDR3s that were moderately but significantly shorter.

Their antigens are not known. The entirety of the isolated RNA underwent reverse transcription, so expressed TCRB transcripts were sequenced. Data came from immunoSEQ multiplex PCR; TCRdb stores just in-frame clones and leaves some out. The sample has some 640,000 clones; roughly an eighth are singletons. The sequenced material came from naive CD4+ T cells from blood. These receptor sequences come from a man between 18 and 35 years old with type 1 diabetes.

The V and J genes are TRBV7-6 and TRBJ2-7; D is perhaps TRBD1 (7 bases). V shed 8 bases and J shed 5 bases, with 19 bases lying between them. In germline, CDR1 is SGHVS, CDR2 FNYEAQ. The CDR3 covers 14 residues. The CDR3 spells CASARGAGGNEQYF. DNA for the CDR3: TGTGCCAGCGCTCGCGGCGCAGGGGGGAACGAGCAGTACTTC.

This clone was seen a few times. The chain links TRBV29-1 to TRBJ2-5; 7 nucleotides align to TRBD2. The trim removed 5 bases at V and 4 bases at J, leaving 4 bases unmatched. This CDR3 region has 12 residues. Germline V CDR1 and CDR2: SQVTM, ANQGSEA. In DNA form, the CDR3 reads TGCAGCGTTAATACGGGAGGAGAGACCCAGTACTTC. Translated, it gives CSVNTGGETQYF.

The chain carries TRBV4-3 and TRBJ2-7; 8 nucleotides align to TRBD1. This CDR3 has 14 amino acids. With 5 bases clipped from V and 0 bases from J, the junction kept 3 bases outside the gene matches. In germline, CDR1 is LGHNA, CDR2 YSLEER. CDR3 in amino acids: CASSETGGSYEQYF. The CDR3 DNA reads as TGCGCCAGCAGCGAAACAGGGGGCTCCTACGAGCAGTACTTC.